Below, one T cell receptor beta chain is given with its context. Original data processing: Estimation of nucleated cell counts was performed using reference gene primer amplification. Generated by immunoSEQ multiplex PCR, the TCRdb table keeps only in-frame clones and is missing some. V and J calls plus clone size are reproduced from that table; the DNA served to infer D and trimming. There are around 170,000 clones in the sample; over 75% occur only once, and 13% lies in the top ten. These data originate in a study of blood T cell repertoires in COVID-19. At the level of the study: Researchers got acute and convalescent COVID-19 samples from the United States, Italy and Spain. PBMCs, B-cell-depleted T cells, or T cells provided the cDNA or gDNA that made up the material.

Sample: peripheral blood. The TCR comes from a man between 65 and 85 years old who had recovered from COVID-19.

The CDR3 here is CASVLGLAGANEQFF. The CDR3 coding sequence is TGTGCCAGCGTCCTGGGACTAGCGGGAGCAAATGAGCAGTTCTTC. V gene TRBV7-8 combines with J gene TRBJ2-1, with 14 bases lining up with TRBD2. The CDR3 spans 15 residues. From germline, CDR1 is SGHVS and CDR2 FQNEAQ. V was pared by 8 bases and J by 7 bases, with 7 bases of the junction left unmatched.